This TCR beta chain was obtained from a study of blood T cell repertoires in COVID-19. The overall study: PBMCs, B-cell-depleted T cells, or T cells were the source of the cDNA or gDNA that made up the material.

Sequencing used immunoSEQ multiplex PCR; TCRdb keeps in-frame clones, though not all of them. Seen here are almost 400,000 clones, over 75% observed once, and the top ten hold 0.95% to 1%. The germline V gene has CDR1 SGDLS and CDR2 YYNGEE. Trimming shortened V by 0 bases and J by 7 bases, and 11 bases separated the two germline ends. This CDR3 has 14 amino acids. This rearrangement joins TRBV9 to TRBJ2-1, with a weak D call TRBD1 (5 bases). This clonotype was obtained from a woman in her twenties or thirties with acute COVID-19. Sequenced sample: PBMCs or T cells enriched from blood (not recorded which). The chain's CDR3 is CASSVVTGLNEQFF. CDR3 DNA: TGTGCCAGCAGCGTAGTAACAGGCTTAAATGAGCAGTTCTTC.